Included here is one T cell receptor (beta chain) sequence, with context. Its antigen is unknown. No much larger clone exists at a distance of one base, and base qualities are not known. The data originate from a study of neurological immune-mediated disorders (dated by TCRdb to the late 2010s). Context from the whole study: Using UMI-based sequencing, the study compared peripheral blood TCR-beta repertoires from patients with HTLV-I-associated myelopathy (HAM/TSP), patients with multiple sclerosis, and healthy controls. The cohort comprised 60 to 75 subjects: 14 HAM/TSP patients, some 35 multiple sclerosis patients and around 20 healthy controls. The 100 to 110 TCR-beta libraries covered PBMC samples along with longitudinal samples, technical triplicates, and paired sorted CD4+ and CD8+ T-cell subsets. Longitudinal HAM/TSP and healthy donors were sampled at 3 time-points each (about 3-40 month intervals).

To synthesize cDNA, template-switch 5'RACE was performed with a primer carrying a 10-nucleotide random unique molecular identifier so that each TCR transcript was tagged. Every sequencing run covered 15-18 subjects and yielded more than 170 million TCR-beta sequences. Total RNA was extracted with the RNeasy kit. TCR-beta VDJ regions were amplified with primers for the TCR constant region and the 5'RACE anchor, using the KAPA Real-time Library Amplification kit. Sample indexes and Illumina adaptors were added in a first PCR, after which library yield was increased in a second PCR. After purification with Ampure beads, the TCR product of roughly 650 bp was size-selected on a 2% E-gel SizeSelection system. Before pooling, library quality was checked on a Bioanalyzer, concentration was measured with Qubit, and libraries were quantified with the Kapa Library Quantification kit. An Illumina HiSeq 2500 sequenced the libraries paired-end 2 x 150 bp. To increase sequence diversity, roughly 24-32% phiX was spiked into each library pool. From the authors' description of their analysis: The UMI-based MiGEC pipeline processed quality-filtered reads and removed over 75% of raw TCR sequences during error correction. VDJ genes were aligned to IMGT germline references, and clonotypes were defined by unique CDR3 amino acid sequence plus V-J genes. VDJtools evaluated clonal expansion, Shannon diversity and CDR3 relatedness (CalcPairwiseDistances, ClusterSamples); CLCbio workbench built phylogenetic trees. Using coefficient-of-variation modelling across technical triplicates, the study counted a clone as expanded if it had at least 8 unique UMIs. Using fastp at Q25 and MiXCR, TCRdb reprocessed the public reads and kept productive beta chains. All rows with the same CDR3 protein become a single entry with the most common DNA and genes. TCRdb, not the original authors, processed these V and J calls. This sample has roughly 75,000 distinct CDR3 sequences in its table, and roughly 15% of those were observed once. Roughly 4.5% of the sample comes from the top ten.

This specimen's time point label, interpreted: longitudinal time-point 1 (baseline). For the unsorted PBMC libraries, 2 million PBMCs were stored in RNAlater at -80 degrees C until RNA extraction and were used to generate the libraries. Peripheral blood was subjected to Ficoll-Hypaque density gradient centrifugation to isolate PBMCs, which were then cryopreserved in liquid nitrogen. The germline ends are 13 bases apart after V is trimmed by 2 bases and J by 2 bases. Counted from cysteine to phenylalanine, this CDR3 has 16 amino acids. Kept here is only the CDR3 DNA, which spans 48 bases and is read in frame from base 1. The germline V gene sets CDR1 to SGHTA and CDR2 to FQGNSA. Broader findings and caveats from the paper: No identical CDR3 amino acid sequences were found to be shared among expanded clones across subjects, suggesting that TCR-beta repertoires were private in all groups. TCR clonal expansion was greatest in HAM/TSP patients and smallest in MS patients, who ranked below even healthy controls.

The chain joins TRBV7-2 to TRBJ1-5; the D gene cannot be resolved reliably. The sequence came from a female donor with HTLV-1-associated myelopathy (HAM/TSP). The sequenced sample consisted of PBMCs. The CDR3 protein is CASSLSWGAGNQPQHF. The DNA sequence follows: TGTGCCAGCAGCTTATCGTGGGGAGCAGGCAATCAGCCCCAGCATTTT.